The 30 T cell receptor beta chains below come from one sample, sequenced in a study of cytomegalovirus exposure and HLA in healthy donors. Primers included in the PCR were 60 Vbeta and 13 Jbeta primers. Data came from immunoSEQ multiplex PCR; TCRdb stores just in-frame clones and leaves some out. The data contain 160,000 or so clones, around 77% of them singletons. Specimen: PBMCs. These receptors came from a middle-aged man in good health and CMV-seronegative.

The chain employs TRBV21-1 and TRBJ2-7; whether TRBD1, the table's D call, matches the DNA was not checked. TRBV21-1 is given as a pseudogene. The CDR3 sequence is 17 residues long. CDR3 in DNA: TGTGCCAGCAGCAAAGCGGGGGCACAGAGGACCGATAACGAGCAGTACGTC. Its translation: CASSKAGAQRTDNEQYV.

The V call is TRBV7-2, the J call TRBJ2-1; no definite D call. There are 12 residues in the CDR3. The V end lost 5 bases, the J end lost 4 bases, and 6 bases lay between the germline ends. The V gene's germline CDR1 is SGHTA and CDR2 FQGNSA. The CDR3 region is CASSLGYNEQFF. The CDR3 DNA reads as TGTGCCAGCAGCCTCGGGTACAATGAGCAGTTCTTC.

This chain links TRBV5-1 with TRBJ2-3; 10 bases align to TRBD2. Germline CDR1 SGHRS, CDR2 YFSETQ. The V gene end was trimmed by 7 bases and the J gene end by 5 bases; junction bases not matched to a gene: 13. This CDR3 has 16 residues. The CDR3, as DNA: TGCGCCAGCCATTATACGGGACTAGCGAGGGGAGATACGCAGTATTTT. Translated: CASHYTGLARGDTQYF. The entire variable domain, with the rest obtained from reference TRBV5-1 and TRBJ2-3, is as follows: KAGVTQTPRYLIKTRGQQVTLSCSPISGHRSVSWYQQTPGQGLQFLFEYFSETQRNKGNFPGRFSGRQFSNSRSEMNVSTLELGDSALYLCASHYTGLARGDTQYFGPGTRLTVL.

V gene TRBV2 combines with J gene TRBJ2-1; TRBD2 might be the D (5 bases). With 8 bases removed from V and 13 bases from J, the gap between germline ends came to 15 bases. The CDR3 length is 11 residues. Germline-derived CDR1 and CDR2 are SNHLY and FYNNEI. The CDR3 bases are TGTGCCAGCGATTATCTAGCAGGACAGTTCTTC. It is translated as CASDYLAGQFF. Full variable domain (remainder filled in from reference TRBV2 and TRBJ2-1): EPEVTQTPSHQVTQMGQEVILRCVPISNHLYFYWYRQILGQKVEFLVSFYNNEISEKSEIFDDQFSVERPDGSNFTLKIRSTKLEDSAMYFCASDYLAGQFFGPGTRLTVL.

V usage is TRBV5-1 and J usage is TRBJ1-6; TRBD1 matches 7 bases. The CDR3 spans 15 residues. Germline lookup yields CDR1 SGHRS and CDR2 YFSETQ. With V trimmed by 5 bases and J by 7 bases, 9 bases remained unmatched. The chain's CDR3 is CASSMRGLRNSPLHF. The CDR3 region has the DNA TGCGCCAGCAGTATGAGGGGGCTAAGGAATTCACCCCTCCACTTT.

The chain joins TRBV20-1 to TRBJ1-1, with unresolved D. Germline CDR1 is DFQATT and CDR2 is SNEGSKA (reference sequence). V lost 3 bases and J 8 bases, leaving 10 bases between the germline ends. CDR3 length: 11 residues. Here the CDR3 reads CSARGGKEAFF. CDR3 sequence (DNA): TGCAGTGCTAGGGGAGGGAAAGAAGCTTTCTTT.

The V gene is TRBV2, the J gene TRBJ2-1, with D possibly being TRBD2 (6 bases). CDR3 length equals 16 residues. Trimming removed 4 bases from V and 0 bases from J, with 13 bases in between. Germline V gene lookup returns CDR1 SNHLY and CDR2 FYNNEI. For the CDR3, the DNA is TGTGCCAGCAGTGGTCCGGCGGGGCGCTCCTACAATGAGCAGTTCTTC. This sequence encodes CASSGPAGRSYNEQFF.

The V call is TRBV2, the J call TRBJ1-4; D perhaps matches TRBD1 (6 bases). In germline, CDR1 is SNHLY, CDR2 FYNNEI. V shed 8 bases and J shed 4 bases, with 11 bases lying between them. This CDR3 is built from 13 residues. The CDR3 loop is CASQGGVNEKLFF. For the CDR3, the DNA is TGTGCCAGCCAAGGGGGGGTTAATGAAAAACTGTTTTTT. The full variable domain, completed using reference TRBV2 and TRBJ1-4, is EPEVTQTPSHQVTQMGQEVILRCVPISNHLYFYWYRQILGQKVEFLVSFYNNEISEKSEIFDDQFSVERPDGSNFTLKIRSTKLEDSAMYFCASQGGVNEKLFFGSGTQLSVL.

This sequence joins TRBV20-1 and TRBJ1-2, with 8 positions matching TRBD1. This CDR3 comprises 11 residues. With V trimmed by 6 bases and J by 5 bases, 2 bases remained unmatched. CDR1 is DFQATT and CDR2 is SNEGSKA in the germline V gene (reference sequence). CDR3 bases: TGCAGTGCGTACAGGGGGTATGGCTACACCTTC. Its protein is CSAYRGYGYTF.

In DNA, the CDR3 is TGTGCCAGCAGTTGGAGCGGGAGAGGGAATAACGAGCAGTACTTC. As protein: CASSWSGRGNNEQYF. V usage is TRBV27 and J usage is TRBJ2-7; 8 bases align to TRBD2. V lost 4 bases to trimming and J lost 5 bases; unmatched junction nucleotides: 10. The germline V gene has CDR1 MNHEY and CDR2 SMNVEV (reference sequence). The CDR3 sequence is 15 residues long.

The rearrangement uses TRBV7-6 and TRBJ1-5; D perhaps matches TRBD1 (6 bases). CDR3 length: 13 residues. Germline lookup yields CDR1 SGHVS and CDR2 FNYEAQ. The ends were cut back, 5 bases at V and 2 bases at J, with 7 bases in the middle. CDR3 DNA sequence: TGTGCCAGCAGCCCAGGGGGCAATCAGCCCCAGCATTTT. Amino acid sequence: CASSPGGNQPQHF.

In regard to this clone: A junction boundary mismatches the germline segment, possibly from a read error. The J gene is TRBJ2-7, the V gene TRBV7-9; D is unresolved. Germline CDR1 is SEHNR and CDR2 is FQNEAQ (reference sequence). The CDR3 runs 11 residues. CDR3 protein: CSSSFSDEQYF. The CDR3, as DNA: TGTTCCAGCAGCTTCTCGGACGAGCAGTACTTC.

CDR3 DNA: TGTGCCAGCAGCTTGGCCAGAGGTGAAAAACTGTTTTTT. This sequence encodes CASSLARGEKLFF. This rearrangement joins TRBV5-4 to TRBJ1-4; no reliable D call. Germline values: CDR1 SGHNT, CDR2 YYREEE (reference sequence). CDR3 size: 13 residues. The V end was cut by 0 bases, the J end by 7 bases, with 7 bases between.

The chain combines TRBV10-3 with TRBJ2-7; D may be TRBD2 (6 bases). Germline CDR1 is ENHRY and CDR2 is SYGVKD. This CDR3 is built from 12 residues. With 9 bases removed from V and 2 bases from J, the gap between germline ends came to 11 bases. In nucleotides, the CDR3 is TGTGCCATAGGAGGGCAACCCTACGAGCAGTACGTC. It specifies CAIGGQPYEQYV.

This chain connects TRBV18 to TRBJ1-2; 8 bases agree with TRBD1. Germline values: CDR1 KGHSH, CDR2 LQKENI. After removal of 6 bases from V and 4 bases from J, the junction contained 7 bases not matched to a gene. The CDR3 sequence is 14 residues long. As DNA, the CDR3 is TGTGCCAGCTCGCCGGGACAGGAAGCCTATGGCTACACCTTC. This sequence encodes CASSPGQEAYGYTF.

This clone was detected only a few times. V usage is TRBV9 and J usage is TRBJ2-5, with D perhaps matching TRBD1 (6 bases). V lost 3 bases, J lost 5 bases, and 17 bases lay in between. This CDR3 is built from 15 residues. Per the germline V gene, CDR1 is SGDLS and CDR2 is YYNGEE. CDR3 DNA sequence: TGTGCCAGCAGCGCCAGGGGCATCCCGCCGGAGACCCAGTACTTC. Translating gives CASSARGIPPETQYF.

The CDR3 sequence is CASSFVTTDTQYF. CDR3 DNA: TGTGCCAGCAGCTTTGTAACTACAGATACGCAGTATTTT. The chain carries TRBV7-9 and TRBJ2-3, with unresolved D. Germline loops: CDR1 SEHNR, CDR2 FQNEAQ (reference sequence). Trimming stripped 3 bases from V and 3 bases from J, with 7 bases between. CDR3 length equals 13 residues.

The V and J genes are TRBV18 and TRBJ1-2, with TRBD1 matching 8 bases. In germline, CDR1 is KGHSH, CDR2 LQKENI. V lost 2 bases, J lost 8 bases, and 7 bases stayed unmatched. CDR3 size: 14 residues. The CDR3 reads CASSPSGQVEGYTF. The CDR3 DNA reads TGTGCCAGCTCACCATCGGGACAGGTCGAGGGCTACACCTTC. The whole variable domain, remainder taken from reference TRBV18 and TRBJ1-2, is NAGVMQNPRHLVRRRGQEARLRCSPMKGHSHVYWYRQLPEEGLKFMVYLQKENIIDESGMPKERFSAEFPKEGPSILRIQQVVRGDSAAYFCASSPSGQVEGYTFGSGTRLTVV.

The chain couples TRBV6-6 to TRBJ1-5, with 9 bases identical to TRBD1. The CDR3 contains 16 residues. J was trimmed by 2 bases and V by 4 bases; bases with no gene match: 6. Germline V gene lookup returns CDR1 MNHNY and CDR2 SVGAGI (reference sequence). Here the CDR3 reads CASSSRGQGGNQPQHF. The CDR3 DNA reads as TGTGCCAGCAGTTCCCGGGGACAGGGTGGCAATCAGCCCCAGCATTTT.

The CDR3 region is CASSLQEANFEAFF. The CDR3 DNA is TGTGCCAGCAGCCTACAGGAAGCGAACTTCGAAGCTTTCTTT. The chain recombines TRBV7-9 with TRBJ1-1, with D maybe TRBD1 (5 bases). Germline-derived CDR1 and CDR2 are SEHNR and FQNEAQ (reference sequence). The CDR3 extends over 14 amino acids. With 5 bases removed from V and 8 bases from J, the gap between germline ends came to 18 bases.

The J gene is TRBJ1-2, the V gene TRBV5-1, with 9 bases aligning to TRBD1. The junction had 15 bases not matched to a gene; V was cut back by 4 bases and J by 5 bases. This CDR3 spans 17 amino acids. Germline V CDR1 and CDR2: SGHRS, YFSETQ. The CDR3: CASSDRGGTGGDYGYTF. The CDR3 nucleotides are TGCGCCAGCAGCGACCGAGGAGGCACAGGGGGCGATTATGGCTACACCTTC.

Here the CDR3 DNA reads TGTGCCAGCTGGGGGCGGCTCGACTATGGCTACACCTTC. Its protein is CASWGRLDYGYTF. This chain connects TRBV18 to TRBJ1-2; D perhaps matches TRBD1 (6 bases). Germline values: CDR1 KGHSH, CDR2 LQKENI. The CDR3 contains 13 residues. V was cut by 7 bases and J by 3 bases, with 12 bases left in between.

The genes are TRBV11-1 and TRBJ2-5, with a tentative D call TRBD2 (7 bases). The CDR3 extends over 16 amino acids. Per germline, CDR1 SGHAT and CDR2 FQDESV (reference sequence). V lost 1 base, J lost 5 bases, and 17 bases lay in between. The DNA of the CDR3 is TGTGCCAGCAGCTTAGTGGGGGGGGCAGTCGGGGAGACCCAGTACTTC. It specifies CASSLVGGAVGETQYF.

The chain combines TRBV7-8 with TRBJ1-5; no reliable D call. The CDR3 is made up of 16 amino acids. Germline lookup yields CDR1 SGHVS and CDR2 FQNEAQ. V was cut by 1 base and J by 11 bases, with 21 bases left in between. The CDR3 is CASSLGFFGGPVAQHF. The DNA for the CDR3 is TGTGCCAGCAGCTTAGGGTTCTTTGGAGGACCAGTGGCCCAGCATTTT.

CDR3 nucleotide sequence: TGTGCCAGCAGCCCACCCACAGGGGGCCCCTATGGTGGCCAGTACTTC. Translated, it gives CASSPPTGGPYGGQYF. This chain joins TRBV11-2 and TRBJ2-5; 9 bases are a match to TRBD1. With 5 bases clipped from V and 10 bases from J, the junction kept 17 bases outside the gene matches. Germline V lookup: CDR1 SGHAT, CDR2 FQNNGV. The CDR3 runs to 16 residues.

The chain employs TRBV19 and TRBJ2-3, with 9 bases that match TRBD2. J gave up 1 base and V 6 bases, and 8 bases lay outside the gene matches. The CDR3 consists of 16 residues. The germline V gene has CDR1 LNHDA and CDR2 SQIVND (reference sequence). The CDR3 reads CASSPFGGRGTDTQYF. In DNA, the CDR3 is TGTGCCAGTAGCCCTTTTGGCGGGAGGGGCACAGATACGCAGTATTTT.

The gene calls are TRBV19 and TRBJ1-1; weak D call: TRBD1 (6 bases). Germline loops: CDR1 LNHDA, CDR2 SQIVND (reference sequence). V lost 5 bases to trimming and J lost 8 bases, with 15 bases between them. This CDR3 is 13 amino acids long. CDR3 amino acids: CASSPWEGTEAFF. CDR3 nucleotides: TGTGCCAGTAGTCCTTGGGAGGGGACAGAAGCTTTCTTT. Full variable domain (remainder filled in from reference TRBV19 and TRBJ1-1): DGGITQSPKYLFRKEGQNVTLSCEQNLNHDAMYWYRQDPGQGLRLIYYSQIVNDFQKGDIAEGYSVSREKKESFPLTVTSAQKNPTAFYLCASSPWEGTEAFFGQGTRLTVV.

The table lists this clone with a few counts. This rearrangement joins TRBV5-4 to TRBJ2-7; tentative D call: TRBD2 (5 bases). Germline V CDR1 and CDR2: SGHNT, YYREEE (reference sequence). V gave up 4 bases and J gave up 2 bases, with 13 bases separating them. CDR3 size: 14 residues. The CDR3 DNA sequence: TGTGCCAGCAGCCAAGAGCTAGCAGCCTACGAGCAGTACTTC. Its protein is CASSQELAAYEQYF. Full variable domain (outside the CDR3, taken from reference TRBV5-4 and TRBJ2-7): ETGVTQSPTHLIKTRGQQVTLRCSSQSGHNTVSWYQQALGQGPQFIFQYYREEENGRGNFPPRFSGLQFPNYSSELNVNALELDDSALYLCASSQELAAYEQYFGPGTRLTVT.

This chain joins TRBV6-4 and TRBJ2-3, with D uncertain. The CDR3 length is 13 residues. The V end lost 3 bases, the J end lost 3 bases, and 7 bases lay between the germline ends. The germline V gene has CDR1 MRHNA and CDR2 SNTAGT. The CDR3 region is CASSETGTDTQYF. DNA of the CDR3: TGTGCCAGCAGTGAGACCGGGACAGATACGCAGTATTTT.

This clone has just a few counts. The chain couples TRBV19 to TRBJ1-1, with no clear D. This CDR3 spans 13 amino acids. Trimming removed 8 bases from V and 11 bases from J, with 21 bases in between. CDR1 LNHDA and CDR2 SQIVND come from the germline V gene (reference sequence). The chain's CDR3 is CASVSWVPGVAFF. The CDR3 DNA reads TGTGCCAGTGTCAGCTGGGTTCCCGGAGTCGCTTTCTTT.